This is a list of T cell receptor beta chains from one sample in a study of T cells after yellow fever vaccination. MiXCR, run by TCRdb on the 5' RACE reads, gives a single entry per CDR3 protein. The sample carries hundreds of thousands of distinct CDR3 sequences, about 17% recorded once. This specimen consisted of PBMCs, obtained before the yellow fever booster vaccination. The receptors derive from a man younger than 30 who received the YFV17D yellow fever vaccine. The conserved cysteine and the conserved F or W are not part of the CDR3 here.

CDR3 protein | CDR3 length | J gene | V gene
ASSLGTDSRAFYEQY | 15 | TRBJ2-7 | TRBV5-1
SASRINNYGYT | 11 | TRBJ1-2 | TRBV20-1
ASSFGSGELF | 10 | TRBJ2-2 | TRBV3-1
SVVDIYEQY | 9 | TRBJ2-7 | TRBV29-1
ASSPNHRGYSQPQH | 14 | TRBJ1-5 | TRBV2
ASSLQGAAGQF | 11 | TRBJ2-1 | TRBV5-1
ATVGGRTLSGANVLT | 15 | TRBJ2-6 | TRBV7-8
ASTGTRLTEAF | 11 | TRBJ1-1 | TRBV6-6
ASSLTGEVGYT | 11 | TRBJ1-2 | TRBV7-2
SARVGTQETQY | 11 | TRBJ2-5 | TRBV20-1
SVDLAGPGKTQY | 12 | TRBJ2-5 | TRBV29-1
ASSYEAGGLHTGELF | 15 | TRBJ2-2 | TRBV6-5
ASSVGGKNIQY | 11 | TRBJ2-4 | TRBV28
ASSYGNPSQETQY | 13 | TRBJ2-5 | TRBV6-5
ASSLASNEKLF | 11 | TRBJ1-4 | TRBV5-1
SAETGATNEKLF | 12 | TRBJ1-4 | TRBV20-1
ASTHLQGGGQPQH | 13 | TRBJ1-5 | TRBV12-3/TRBV12-4
ASSVGGLAGGLSSYNEQF | 18 | TRBJ2-1 | TRBV9
ASAGVGGKNEQF | 12 | TRBJ2-1 | TRBV4-3
ASSTRGSQETQY | 12 | TRBJ2-5 | TRBV6-5
ASSVAGNLDTEAF | 13 | TRBJ1-1 | TRBV9
ASSLTGWFYNEQF | 13 | TRBJ2-1 | TRBV27
SVHQASGANVLT | 12 | TRBJ2-6 | TRBV29-1
ASTNDRGTDTQY | 12 | TRBJ2-3 | TRBV6-5
ASSLAAGYEQY | 11 | TRBJ2-7 | TRBV5-5
ASSPFLAESPLH | 12 | TRBJ1-6 | TRBV7-2
ASSSLTGGSSGNTIY | 15 | TRBJ1-3 | TRBV5-1